The present entry profiles one T cell receptor (beta chain) with its context. The junction departs from the called germline gene at one end, perhaps through a read error. CDR1 and CDR2 from the germline V gene are LNHDA and SQIVND (reference sequence). The CDR3 totals 15 residues. The record originates from a study of blood T cell repertoires in COVID-19. As for the study in general: T cells, B-cell-depleted T cells, or PBMCs supplied cDNA or gDNA.

Authors' methods: It was from reference gene primer amplification that nucleated cell counts were estimated. Clones were read by immunoSEQ multiplex PCR, and TCRdb kept only the in-frame ones, dropping some. V, J and clone size are taken as reported in that table, and D and trimming were inferred from the DNA itself. The table lists about 75,000 clones, 79% of them singletons. The specimen was peripheral blood. The chain is built from TRBV19 and TRBJ2-5, with 9 nucleotides matching TRBD1. The TCR sequence derives from a woman older than 75 with active or convalescent COVID-19. The CDR3 is CASSRIWDREDTQYF. The CDR3 DNA is TGTGCCAGTAGCCGCATATGGGACAGGGAAGACACCCAGTACTTC. The complete variable domain, with remaining parts taken from reference TRBV19 and TRBJ2-5, reads DGGITQSPKYLFRKEGQNVTLSCEQNLNHDAMYWYRQDPGQGLRLIYYSQIVNDFQKGDIAEGYSVSREKKESFPLTVTSAQKNPTAFYLCASSRIWDREDTQYFGPGTRLLVL.